This T cell receptor beta chain was observed in a study of shared T cell receptors in the human thymus. CDR1 MGHDK and CDR2 SYGVNS come from the germline V gene. V trimming: 4 bases; J trimming: 3 bases; junction bases outside the gene matches: 9. This CDR3 has 17 residues. Here immunoSEQ multiplex PCR was the method, and the copy in TCRdb shows in-frame clones only, minus some. The sample holds 700,000 to 750,000 clones, approximately 83% seen once. This sample was also put to use in a study of human thymus T cells. That source adds: Resections obtained during corrective heart surgery supplied the thymus tissue. Related reports documented highly overlapping thymic repertoires among unrelated individuals.

Sequenced material: thymocytes. The chain joins TRBV25-1 to TRBJ2-3; 11 bases match TRBD2. The clonotype comes from a girl under three years old with a congenital heart defect. The CDR3 DNA is TGTGCCAGCAGTGCCTTGACTAGCGGGGCCACGACAGATACGCAGTATTTT. This sequence encodes CASSALTSGATTDTQYF.